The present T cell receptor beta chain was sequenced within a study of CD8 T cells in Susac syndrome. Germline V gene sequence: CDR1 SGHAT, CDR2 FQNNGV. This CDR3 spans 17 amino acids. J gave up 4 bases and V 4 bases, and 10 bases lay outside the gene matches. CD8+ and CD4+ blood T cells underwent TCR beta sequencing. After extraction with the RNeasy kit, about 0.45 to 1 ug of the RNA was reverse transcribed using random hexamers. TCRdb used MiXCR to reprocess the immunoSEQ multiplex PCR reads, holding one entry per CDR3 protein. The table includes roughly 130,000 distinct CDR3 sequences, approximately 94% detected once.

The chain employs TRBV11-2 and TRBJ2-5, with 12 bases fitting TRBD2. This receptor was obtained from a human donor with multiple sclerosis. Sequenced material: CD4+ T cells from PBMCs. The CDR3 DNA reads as TGTGCCAGCAGCTCGACGACTAGCGGGAGAGGTTTAGAGACCCAGTACTTC. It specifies CASSSTTSGRGLETQYF. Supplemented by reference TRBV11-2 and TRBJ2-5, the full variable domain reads EAGVAQSPRYKIIEKRQSVAFWCNPISGHATLYWYQQILGQGPKLLIQFQNNGVVDDSQLPKDRFSAERLKGVDSTLKIQPAKLEDSAVYLCASSSTTSGRGLETQYFGPGTRLLVL.